Below are 20 T cell receptor beta chains sequenced from a single sample in a study of cytomegalovirus exposure and HLA in healthy donors. Here immunoSEQ multiplex PCR was the method, and the copy in TCRdb shows in-frame clones only, minus some. The sample lists about 110,000 clones; about 87% were seen once. Material for sequencing was PBMCs. These receptors were collected from a woman aged 18-30 years in good health and CMV-seropositive.

The chain is built from TRBV6-1 and TRBJ1-3; 8 bases map to TRBD1. Germline assignment: CDR1 MNHNS and CDR2 SASEGT. The ends lost 6 bases at V and 2 bases at J; junction bases unmatched: 6. The CDR3 runs 15 residues. CDR3 sequence reads: CASSAGQGAGNTIYF. For the CDR3, the DNA is TGTGCCAGCAGCGCAGGACAGGGCGCTGGAAACACCATATATTTT.

CDR3 sequence reads: CASSEKKGRGTEAFF. The CDR3 coding sequence is TGTGCCAGCAGTGAGAAAAAGGGGCGTGGCACTGAAGCTTTCTTT. The V and J genes are TRBV6-1 and TRBJ1-1; D possibly corresponds to TRBD1 (5 bases). This CDR3 region has 15 residues. Germline CDR1 MNHNS, CDR2 SASEGT. Trimming removed 3 bases at V and 4 bases at J, with 15 bases between.

The chain is built from TRBV7-9 and TRBJ1-2; 8 bases are a match to TRBD1. V was clipped by 5 bases and J by 4 bases; unmatched bases: 9. CDR1 and CDR2 (germline): SEHNR, FQNEAQ (reference sequence). The length of the CDR3 is 15 residues. The CDR3 loop is CASSLHGQGTYGYTF. As DNA, the CDR3 is TGTGCCAGCAGCCTTCACGGACAGGGAACCTATGGCTACACCTTC.

CDR3 DNA: TGTGCCAGCAGCGTGGACAGGGCCGCAGATACGCAGTATTTT. Translating gives CASSVDRAADTQYF. V usage is TRBV13 and J usage is TRBJ2-3; 8 positions match TRBD1. Germline lookup yields CDR1 PRHDT and CDR2 FYEKMQ (reference sequence). The CDR3 totals 14 residues. With V trimmed by 5 bases and J by 4 bases, 5 bases remained unmatched.

This rearrangement joins TRBV10-2 to TRBJ2-7; 9 bases match TRBD1. V shed 8 bases, J shed 3 bases, and the junction held 8 bases outside the gene matches. Germline V lookup: CDR1 WSHSY, CDR2 SAAADI. CDR3 size: 14 residues. CDR3 DNA: TGCGCCAGCTCCAGGACAGGGGAGATCTACGAGCAGTACTTC. Its protein is CASSRTGEIYEQYF.

The rearrangement links TRBV27 to TRBJ2-7; weak D call: TRBD1 (7 bases). CDR1 is MNHEY, CDR2 SMNVEV, per germline (reference sequence). V was shortened by 3 bases and J by 5 bases, with 14 bases between the two germline ends. The length of the CDR3 is 14 residues. CDR3 region: CASSFTGRGDEQYF. CDR3 DNA: TGTGCCAGCAGTTTCACGGGCAGGGGGGACGAGCAGTACTTC.

The chain joins TRBV6-5 to TRBJ1-1, with D perhaps matching TRBD1 (6 bases). CDR1 MNHEY and CDR2 SVGAGI come from the germline V gene. The V gene lost 5 bases and the J gene lost 2 bases, with 12 bases spanning the gap. The CDR3 sequence is 14 residues long. The CDR3 loop is CASSRTETNTEAFF. CDR3 sequence (DNA): TGTGCCAGCAGTCGGACAGAGACAAACACTGAAGCTTTCTTT.

The chain links TRBV7-9 to TRBJ1-6; D is undetermined. Trimming took 2 bases from V and 0 from J, leaving 11 bases between them. This CDR3 region has 17 residues. Germline CDR1 reads SEHNR; CDR2 reads FQNEAQ (reference sequence). For the CDR3, the DNA is TGTGCCAGCAGCTTATTCGGGGAGAGCTCCTATAATTCACCCCTCCACTTT. This codes for CASSLFGESSYNSPLHF.

The gene calls are TRBV28 and TRBJ1-1, with 7 positions matching TRBD1. Germline V gene lookup returns CDR1 MDHEN and CDR2 SYDVKM. V trimming: 5 bases; J trimming: 11 bases; junction bases outside the gene matches: 5. The CDR3 covers 11 residues. The CDR3 bases are TGTGCCAGCAGTCAGGGACAGTGGGCTTTCTTT. Its protein is CASSQGQWAFF.

V and J are TRBV11-3 and TRBJ2-7; D is unresolved. Germline CDR1 and CDR2: SGHNT and YENEEA. V lost 5 bases to trimming and J lost 0 bases, with 11 bases between them. This CDR3 has 14 residues. CDR3 sequence (DNA): TGTGCCAGCAGCCGACATAAAGGCTCCTACGAGCAGTACTTC. Translation: CASSRHKGSYEQYF.

This chain uses TRBV18 with TRBJ2-2, with 10 bases matching TRBD2. CDR3 length equals 15 residues. J gave up 4 bases and V 6 bases, and 5 bases lay outside the gene matches. In germline, CDR1 is KGHSH, CDR2 LQKENI. CDR3 protein: CASSGLAASTGELFF. The CDR3 DNA is TGTGCCAGCTCCGGACTAGCGGCTTCCACCGGGGAGCTGTTTTTT.

The genes are TRBV19 and TRBJ1-3; D remains unclear. The germline V gene encodes CDR1 LNHDA and CDR2 SQIVND (reference sequence). There are 14 residues in the CDR3. Trimming pared 4 bases from V and 0 bases from J, leaving 7 bases between. The CDR3 sequence is CASSNGYSGNTIYF. The CDR3 DNA is TGTGCCAGTAGTAACGGGTACTCTGGAAACACCATATATTTT.

The V and J genes are TRBV6-5 and TRBJ1-1; D remains unclear. Trimming shortened V by 7 bases and J by 0 bases, and 6 bases separated the two germline ends. Looked up from germline, CDR1 is MNHEY and CDR2 is SVGAGI. This CDR3 has 12 amino acids. CDR3 residues: CASTDLNTEAFF. The CDR3 DNA reads TGTGCCAGCACCGACTTGAACACTGAAGCTTTCTTT.

This clone was found once. The gene calls are TRBV28 and TRBJ2-7; TRBD1 might be the D (6 bases). V lost 3 bases and J lost 3, with 12 bases in between. The CDR3 extends over 14 amino acids. Germline V gives CDR1 MDHEN, CDR2 SYDVKM. The CDR3 spells CASSFATGLYEQYV. CDR3 coding DNA: TGTGCCAGCAGTTTTGCGACAGGACTCTACGAGCAGTACGTC.

The chain couples TRBV27 to TRBJ2-2; D may be TRBD2 (5 bases). Germline CDR1 MNHEY, CDR2 SMNVEV (reference sequence). This CDR3 spans 14 amino acids. V lost 5 bases and J 1 base, leaving 8 bases between the germline ends. The CDR3 sequence is CASSPGLNTGELFF. In DNA, the CDR3 is TGTGCCAGCAGTCCCGGACTGAACACCGGGGAGCTGTTTTTT.

The rearrangement links TRBV6-5 to TRBJ1-2; 7 bases map to TRBD1. The germline V gene encodes CDR1 MNHEY and CDR2 SVGAGI. The CDR3 runs 13 residues. Germline trimming cut 5 bases from V and 6 bases from J; bases unmatched to any gene: 6. CDR3 loop: CASSQDRANGYTF. The CDR3 coding sequence is TGTGCCAGCAGTCAAGACAGGGCAAATGGCTACACCTTC.

The chain recombines TRBV4-2 with TRBJ1-2; TRBD1 is a possible D gene (5 bases). V dropped 2 bases and J dropped 2 bases, with 18 bases sitting between them. This CDR3 contains 17 residues. CDR1 and CDR2 (germline): LGHNA, YNFKEQ. Here the CDR3 reads CASSQPLDQGGNYGYTF. DNA of the CDR3: TGTGCCAGCAGCCAACCCCTCGACCAGGGAGGGAACTATGGCTACACCTTC.

The rearrangement joins TRBV13 to TRBJ1-2; 8 bases line up with TRBD1. Trimming removed 0 bases from V and 7 bases from J; junction bases left unmatched: 7. This CDR3 is built from 15 residues. Germline CDR1 PRHDT, CDR2 FYEKMQ (reference sequence). CDR3 bases: TGTGCCAGCAGCTTAGGCCAGGGGGCAGGTGGTGGCTACACCTTC. Its translation is CASSLGQGAGGGYTF.

The chain couples TRBV5-6 to TRBJ2-7, with D possibly TRBD1 on 6 matching bases. This CDR3 has 12 amino acids. The V end lost 1 base, the J end lost 5 bases, and 7 bases lay between the germline ends. The V gene's germline CDR1 is SGHDT and CDR2 YYEEEE. The CDR3 region is CASSLTGNEQYV. CDR3 coding DNA: TGTGCCAGCAGCTTGACAGGGAACGAGCAGTACGTC.

The V and J genes are TRBV27 and TRBJ1-6, with no clear D. This CDR3 is 16 amino acids long. V lost 4 bases, J lost 10 bases, and 20 bases lay in between. The germline V gene has CDR1 MNHEY and CDR2 SMNVEV (reference sequence). This CDR3 reads CASSSRALGAGSPLHF. CDR3 DNA: TGTGCCAGCAGTTCCCGGGCCTTAGGTGCGGGCTCACCCCTCCACTTT.